This T cell receptor beta chain emerged from a study of response to subunit inactivated influenza vaccine (dated by TCRdb to 2017 to 2018). Concerning the study at large: To follow how T cells responded to a trivalent subunit inactivated influenza vaccine, the researchers relied on deep quantitative profiling of the T cell receptor repertoire. Points the paper makes about the study in general: According to the authors, only a limited number of new T cells may be recruited by each seasonal influenza vaccination.

The library was produced with RT-PCR. The sample was run on an Illumina HiSeq 2500. Using fastp at Q25 and MiXCR, TCRdb reprocessed the public reads and kept productive beta chains. Identical CDR3 proteins give one entry, which carries the most common genes and DNA. In all, the sample holds hundreds of thousands of distinct CDR3 sequences, and around 13% of those were seen once. 6% to 8% of the sample goes to the ten largest clones. The CDR1 and CDR2 encoded by the germline V gene are SGHTA and FQGNSA. Reading from cysteine to phenylalanine, the CDR3 counts 15 amino acids. CDR3 DNA only is kept here, 45 bases in frame from base 1. V is pruned by 5 bases and J by 5 bases, leaving 9 bases of the junction without a gene match. In its sample, this clonotype was seen a few times. Its antigen target is currently unknown. There are no base qualities to consult, and no much larger clone falls within one base.

Sequenced here: PBMCs from blood, sampled 14 to 15 days before vaccination. This receptor was taken from a man aged 50 to 59 who received an inactivated influenza vaccine. Donor details come from another sample of the same person, matched by shared clones. This sequence uses TRBV7-2 and TRBJ2-7, and TRBD1 matches 10 of the central bases. CDR3 loop: CASSNQDRGNNEQYF. The sequenced DNA is TGTGCCAGCAGCAACCAGGACAGGGGGAACAACGAGCAGTACTTC.